This entry lists 18 T cell receptor beta chains sequenced from one sample in a study of radiotherapy plus CTLA-4 blockade in lung cancer. The protocol was immunoSEQ multiplex PCR, while the TCRdb copy is restricted to in-frame clones and leaves out a portion. Among 80,000 to 95,000 clones listed, around 83% were seen once. The sample here was peripheral blood, taken from a patient treated with radiotherapy plus ipilimumab. Receptors were obtained from a human donor with non-small cell lung cancer that progressed on radiotherapy plus ipilimumab.

The V call is TRBV30, the J call TRBJ1-2; D is unresolved. The CDR3 is 13 residues long. Deletions cut 2 bases from V and 1 base from J, with 8 bases between. CDR1 and CDR2 (germline): GTSNPN, SVGIG (reference sequence). CDR3 loop: CAWSNYNNYGYTF. The CDR3 bases are TGTGCCTGGAGTAACTACAATAACTATGGCTACACCTTC. Based on the CDR3 plus reference TRBV30 and TRBJ1-2, the full variable domain is SQTIHQWPATLVQPVGSPLSLECTVEGTSNPNLYWYRQAAGRGLQLLFYSVGIGQISSEVPQNLSASRPQDRQFILSSKKLLLSDSGFYLCAWSNYNNYGYTFGSGTRLTVV.

This clone occurred once. CDR3 nucleotide sequence: TGCAGCGTTGTAGGGGTGAGGGAGACCCAGTACTTC. This sequence encodes CSVVGVRETQYF. The chain carries TRBV29-1 and TRBJ2-5; the D gene is possibly TRBD1 (5 bases). Trimming removed 4 bases from V and 5 bases from J, with 11 bases in between. This CDR3 is 12 amino acids long. Germline V gene data show CDR1 as SQVTM and CDR2 as ANQGSEA.

In its sample, this clone was seen a few times. The chain is built from TRBV9 and TRBJ2-5, with 8 positions matching TRBD2. The CDR3 runs 14 residues. The V segment lost 3 bases and the J segment 7 bases; nucleotides outside the gene matches: 8. Per the germline V gene, CDR1 is SGDLS and CDR2 is YYNGEE. The CDR3 DNA follows: TGTGCCAGCAGCGCCCCCGGGAGGGGTCGGACCCAGTACTTC. Translated: CASSAPGRGRTQYF.

The chain links TRBV13 to TRBJ2-3; 7 bases fit TRBD2. Germline CDR1 PRHDT, CDR2 FYEKMQ (reference sequence). Unmatched junction bases numbered 6, after V lost 7 bases and J lost 5 bases. This CDR3 contains 13 residues. The chain's CDR3 is CASTQRGGDTQYF. In nucleotides, the CDR3 is TGTGCCAGCACCCAGCGGGGCGGAGATACGCAGTATTTT.

The genes are TRBV5-1 and TRBJ2-5; the match to TRBD1 covers 7 bases. This CDR3 has 14 residues. V lost 4 bases, J lost 1 base, and 4 bases stayed unmatched. Germline V CDR1 and CDR2: SGHRS, YFSETQ. As DNA, the CDR3 is TGCGCCAGCAGCAAGACAGGGTTCCAAGAGACCCAGTACTTC. Its translation is CASSKTGFQETQYF.

The chain has TRBV7-9 and TRBJ1-5; the D is unclear. This CDR3 comprises 15 residues. Trimming removed 1 base at V and 5 bases at J, with 12 bases between. Germline CDR1 is SEHNR and CDR2 is FQNEAQ (reference sequence). CDR3 sequence reads: CASSLGTREDQPQHF. CDR3 DNA sequence: TGTGCCAGCAGCTTAGGAACTCGGGAGGATCAGCCCCAGCATTTT.

This clone was detected only a few times. The V and J genes are TRBV7-9 and TRBJ1-2, with D uncertain. The CDR3 totals 13 residues. CDR1 is SEHNR, CDR2 FQNEAQ, per germline (reference sequence). V lost 0 bases to trimming and J lost 6 bases, with 8 bases between them. The CDR3 nucleotides are TGTGCCAGCAGCTTAGCTGCAGAGAATGGCTACACCTTC. It specifies CASSLAAENGYTF.

This clone was recorded a few times. The gene calls are TRBV29-1 and TRBJ2-2; D gene unclear. The length of the CDR3 is 13 residues. V lost 2 bases, J lost 6 bases, and 10 bases lay in between. Germline V lookup: CDR1 SQVTM, CDR2 ANQGSEA. Here the CDR3 DNA reads TGCAGCGTTGAATCGCCTGCCGCCGGGGAGCTGTTTTTT. It specifies CSVESPAAGELFF.

V gene TRBV13 combines with J gene TRBJ1-1, with TRBD1 identical over 10 bases. The CDR3 covers 16 residues. The germline V gene encodes CDR1 PRHDT and CDR2 FYEKMQ (reference sequence). Trimming took 5 bases from V and 6 from J; bases not matched to a gene: 12. CDR3 DNA sequence: TGTGCCAGCAGCCGCACGCCGGGACAGGGGAGTGCTGAAGCTTTCTTT. The encoded protein is CASSRTPGQGSAEAFF.

The chain links TRBV27 to TRBJ2-1; 8 positions match TRBD1. With V trimmed by 1 base and J by 3 bases, 2 bases remained unmatched. This CDR3 has 15 amino acids. The germline CDR1 and CDR2 sequences are MNHEY and SMNVEV (reference sequence). CDR3 bases: TGTGCCAGCAGTTTATTAGGACAGGGCTACAATGAGCAGTTCTTC. It codes for CASSLLGQGYNEQFF.

The rearrangement joins TRBV27 to TRBJ1-6; 8 nucleotides align to TRBD1. Germline V lookup: CDR1 MNHEY, CDR2 SMNVEV (reference sequence). Germline trimming cut 6 bases from V and 10 bases from J; bases unmatched to any gene: 5. The CDR3 loop spans 13 amino acids. The CDR3 coding sequence is TGTGCCAGCAGGGACAGGGAAGGCTCACCCCTCCACTTT. As protein: CASRDREGSPLHF.

J is TRBJ1-1 and V is TRBV7-9; D is perhaps TRBD1 (6 bases). This CDR3 has 14 amino acids. Germline V gene data show CDR1 as SEHNR and CDR2 as FQNEAQ (reference sequence). V was cut by 4 bases and J by 2 bases, with 11 bases left in between. The CDR3 is CASSSLDSNTEAFF. Written as DNA, the CDR3 is TGTGCCAGCAGCTCCCTGGACAGTAACACTGAAGCTTTCTTT.

This chain connects TRBV11-2 to TRBJ2-6; D remains unclear. In germline, CDR1 is SGHAT, CDR2 FQNNGV. CDR3 size: 14 residues. Trimming pared 5 bases from V and 0 bases from J, leaving 5 bases between. Here the CDR3 DNA reads TGTGCCAGCAGCCAAATCTCTGGGGCCAACGTCCTGACTTTC. Translation gives CASSQISGANVLTF. Full variable domain (remainder filled in from reference TRBV11-2 and TRBJ2-6): EAGVAQSPRYKIIEKRQSVAFWCNPISGHATLYWYQQILGQGPKLLIQFQNNGVVDDSQLPKDRFSAERLKGVDSTLKIQPAKLEDSAVYLCASSQISGANVLTFGAGSRLTVL.

The rearrangement joins TRBV19 to TRBJ2-3; 8 nucleotides agree with TRBD1. Germline V CDR1 and CDR2: LNHDA, SQIVND (reference sequence). V lost 7 bases and J lost 4; bases outside the gene matches: 4. The CDR3 consists of 13 residues. CDR3 loop: CASIGTGADTQYF. The CDR3 region has the DNA TGTGCCAGTATCGGGACAGGCGCAGATACGCAGTATTTT.

The CDR3: CASSLQGALETQYF. The CDR3 nucleotides are TGCGCCAGCAGCTTACAGGGGGCGCTAGAGACCCAGTACTTC. The V gene is TRBV5-1, the J gene TRBJ2-5, with 9 nucleotides matching TRBD1. The CDR3 loop spans 14 amino acids. Germline V CDR1 and CDR2: SGHRS, YFSETQ. J lost 4 bases, V lost 2 bases, and 3 bases had no gene match.

This chain connects TRBV27 to TRBJ2-5; 10 bases fit TRBD2. Germline CDR1 MNHEY, CDR2 SMNVEV (reference sequence). The CDR3 is 16 residues long. Unmatched junction bases numbered 12, after V lost 4 bases and J lost 7 bases. The CDR3 loop reads CASSSTSGKAWGTQYF. CDR3 in DNA: TGTGCCAGCAGTTCTACTAGCGGGAAGGCTTGGGGGACCCAGTACTTC.

This chain's CDR3 is CAISDPDREGIETQYF. The CDR3 DNA follows: TGTGCCATCAGTGACCCCGACAGGGAAGGGATCGAGACCCAGTACTTC. The chain carries TRBV10-3 and TRBJ2-5; 7 bases are shared with TRBD1. V gave up 3 bases and J gave up 5 bases; unmatched junction bases: 12. The CDR3 extends over 16 amino acids. From germline, CDR1 is ENHRY and CDR2 SYGVKD.

V and J are TRBV5-1 and TRBJ2-1, with D possibly being TRBD2 (5 bases). V was shortened by 0 bases and J by 3 bases, with 10 bases between the two germline ends. Germline values: CDR1 SGHRS, CDR2 YFSETQ. The CDR3 is made up of 15 amino acids. Here the CDR3 reads CASSLESGFYNEQFF. CDR3 bases: TGCGCCAGCAGCTTGGAATCGGGATTCTACAATGAGCAGTTCTTC.